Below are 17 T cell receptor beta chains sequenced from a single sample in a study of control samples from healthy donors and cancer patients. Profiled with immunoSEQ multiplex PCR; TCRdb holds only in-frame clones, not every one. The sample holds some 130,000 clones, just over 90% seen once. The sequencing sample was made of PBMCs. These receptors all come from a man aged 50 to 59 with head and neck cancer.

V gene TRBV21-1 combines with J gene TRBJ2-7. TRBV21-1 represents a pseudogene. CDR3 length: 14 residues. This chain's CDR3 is CASGPGPGRDEQYF. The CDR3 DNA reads TGTGCCAGCGGACCCGGCCCAGGGAGAGACGAGCAGTACTTC.

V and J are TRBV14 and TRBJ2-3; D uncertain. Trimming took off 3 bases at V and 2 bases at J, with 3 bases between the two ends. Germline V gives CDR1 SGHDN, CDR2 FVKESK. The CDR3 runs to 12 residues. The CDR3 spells CASSHVTDTQYF. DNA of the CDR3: TGTGCCAGCAGCCATGTCACAGATACGCAGTATTTT.

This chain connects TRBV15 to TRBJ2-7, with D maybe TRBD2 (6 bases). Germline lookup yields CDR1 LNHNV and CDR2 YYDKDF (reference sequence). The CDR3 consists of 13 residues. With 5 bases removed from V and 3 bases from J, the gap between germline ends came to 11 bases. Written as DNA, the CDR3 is TGTGCCACCAGCTGGGACTTGCGCTACGAGCAGTACTTC. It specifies CATSWDLRYEQYF.

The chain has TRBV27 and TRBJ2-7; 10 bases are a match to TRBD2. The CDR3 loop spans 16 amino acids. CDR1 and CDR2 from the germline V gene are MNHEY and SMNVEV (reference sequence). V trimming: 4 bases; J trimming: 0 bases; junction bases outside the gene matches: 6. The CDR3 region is CASSSQIAGGSYEQYF. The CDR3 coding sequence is TGTGCCAGCAGTTCCCAAATAGCGGGGGGCTCCTACGAGCAGTACTTC.

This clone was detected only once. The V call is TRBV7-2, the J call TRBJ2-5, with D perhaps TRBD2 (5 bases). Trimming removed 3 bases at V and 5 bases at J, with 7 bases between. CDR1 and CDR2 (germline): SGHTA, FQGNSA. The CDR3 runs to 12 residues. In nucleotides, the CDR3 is TGTGCCAGCAGCTTTAAGCGGGAGACCCAGTACTTC. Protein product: CASSFKRETQYF.

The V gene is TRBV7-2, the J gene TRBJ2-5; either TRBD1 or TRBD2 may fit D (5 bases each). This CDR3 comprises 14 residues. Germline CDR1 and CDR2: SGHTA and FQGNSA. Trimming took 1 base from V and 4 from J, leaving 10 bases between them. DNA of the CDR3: TGTGCCAGCAGCTTAGATAGGGGAGCAGAGACCCAGTACTTC. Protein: CASSLDRGAETQYF.

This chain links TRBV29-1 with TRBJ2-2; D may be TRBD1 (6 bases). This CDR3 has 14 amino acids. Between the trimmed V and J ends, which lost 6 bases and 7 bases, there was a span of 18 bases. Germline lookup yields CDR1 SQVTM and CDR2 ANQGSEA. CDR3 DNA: TGCAGCGTCGCTTGGACAGCCCTCGGCGGGGAGCTGTTTTTT. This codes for CSVAWTALGGELFF.

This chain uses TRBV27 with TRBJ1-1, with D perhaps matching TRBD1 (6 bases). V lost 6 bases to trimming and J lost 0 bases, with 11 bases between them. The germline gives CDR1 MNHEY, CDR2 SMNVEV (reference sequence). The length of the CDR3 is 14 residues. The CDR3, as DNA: TGTGCCAGCAGGCCCGACAGGCTGAACACTGAAGCTTTCTTT. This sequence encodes CASRPDRLNTEAFF.

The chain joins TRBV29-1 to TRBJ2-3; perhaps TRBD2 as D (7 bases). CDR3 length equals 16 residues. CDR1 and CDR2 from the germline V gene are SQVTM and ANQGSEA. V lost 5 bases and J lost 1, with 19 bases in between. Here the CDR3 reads CSVPQGRGPRTDTQYF. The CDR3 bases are TGCAGCGTTCCCCAGGGGCGGGGGCCGCGCACAGATACGCAGTATTTT.

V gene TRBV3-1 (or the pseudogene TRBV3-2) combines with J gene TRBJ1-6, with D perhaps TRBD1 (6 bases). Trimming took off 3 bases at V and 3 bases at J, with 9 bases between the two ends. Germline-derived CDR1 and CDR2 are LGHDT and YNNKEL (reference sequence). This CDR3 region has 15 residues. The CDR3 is CASSQGAFYNSPLHF. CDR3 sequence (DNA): TGTGCCAGCAGCCAGGGGGCGTTCTATAATTCACCCCTCCACTTT.

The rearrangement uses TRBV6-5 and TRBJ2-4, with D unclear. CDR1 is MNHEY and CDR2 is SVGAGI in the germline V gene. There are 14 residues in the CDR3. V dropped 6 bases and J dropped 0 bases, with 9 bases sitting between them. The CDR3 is CASSNPLAKNIQYF. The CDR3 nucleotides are TGTGCCAGCAGCAACCCCCTAGCCAAAAACATTCAGTACTTC.

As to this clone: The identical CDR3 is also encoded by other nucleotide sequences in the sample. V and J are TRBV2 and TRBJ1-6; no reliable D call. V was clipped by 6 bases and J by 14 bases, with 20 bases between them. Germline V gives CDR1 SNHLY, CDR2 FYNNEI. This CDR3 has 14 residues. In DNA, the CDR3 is TGTGCCAGCAGCGAGCTTCGGAGTTTCGGGGCCCTCCACTTT. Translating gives CASSELRSFGALHF.

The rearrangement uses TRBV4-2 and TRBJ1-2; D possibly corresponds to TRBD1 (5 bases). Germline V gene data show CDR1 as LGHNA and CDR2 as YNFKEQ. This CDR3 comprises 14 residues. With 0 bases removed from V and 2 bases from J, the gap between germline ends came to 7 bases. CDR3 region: CASSQERGNYGYTF. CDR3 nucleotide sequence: TGTGCCAGCAGCCAAGAGAGGGGAAACTATGGCTACACCTTC.

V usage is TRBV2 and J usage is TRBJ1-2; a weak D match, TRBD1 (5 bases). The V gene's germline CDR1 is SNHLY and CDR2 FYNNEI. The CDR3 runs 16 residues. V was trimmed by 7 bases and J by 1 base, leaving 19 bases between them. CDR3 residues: CASTPPDRGVNYGYTF. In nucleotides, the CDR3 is TGTGCCAGCACCCCCCCGGATAGGGGCGTTAACTATGGCTACACCTTC.

As DNA, the CDR3 is TGTGCCACCAGCCCCAGAGAACAGGAGAGATATGGCTACACCTTC. Its translation: CATSPREQERYGYTF. The V and J genes are TRBV15 and TRBJ1-2; tentative D call: TRBD1 (5 bases). Deletions cut 5 bases from V and 5 bases from J, with 18 bases between. Germline CDR1 reads LNHNV; CDR2 reads YYDKDF (reference sequence). The CDR3 covers 15 residues.

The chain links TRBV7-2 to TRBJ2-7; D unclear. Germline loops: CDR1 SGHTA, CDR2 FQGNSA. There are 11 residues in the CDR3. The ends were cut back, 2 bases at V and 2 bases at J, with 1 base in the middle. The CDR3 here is CASSLTYEQYF. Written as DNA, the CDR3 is TGTGCCAGCAGCTTAACCTACGAGCAGTACTTC. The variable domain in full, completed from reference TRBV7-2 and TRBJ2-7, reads GAGVSQSPSNKVTEKGKDVELRCDPISGHTALYWYRQSLGQGLEFLIYFQGNSAPDKSGLPSDRFSAERTGGSVSTLTIQRTQQEDSAVYLCASSLTYEQYFGPGTRLTVT.

The DNA of the CDR3 is TGCGCCAGCAGTGATTCATCCTTTAAGTCAGGGAGCGGGTATGGCTACACCTTC. Amino acid sequence: CASSDSSFKSGSGYGYTF. The chain carries TRBV10-1 and TRBJ1-2; weak D call: TRBD1 (5 bases). Per the germline V gene, CDR1 is WNHNN and CDR2 is SYGVQD (reference sequence). The CDR3 is made up of 18 amino acids. The germline V and J ends were trimmed by 3 bases and 5 bases, with 25 bases remaining between them.